The 20 T cell receptor beta chains in this list originate from one sample, sequenced in a study of radiotherapy plus CTLA-4 blockade in lung cancer. TCRdb keeps only in-frame clones here, not all; method: immunoSEQ multiplex PCR. The repertoire holds around 63,000 clones, around 69% seen once, with about 17% in the top ten. The sequenced sample was peripheral blood, obtained from a patient treated with radiotherapy plus ipilimumab. The origin of the receptors is a human donor with non-small cell lung cancer whose response to radiotherapy plus ipilimumab could not be evaluated. Some clones in this sample may be carry-over from other donors' samples.

The chain joins TRBV4-2 to TRBJ2-3, with 8 bases that match TRBD2. From germline, CDR1 is LGHNA and CDR2 YNFKEQ. Losses at the gene ends were 4 bases for V and 5 bases for J; bases not matched to a gene: 11. The length of the CDR3 is 16 residues. The CDR3 loop is CASSLRGGRREDTQYF. CDR3 sequence (DNA): TGTGCCAGCAGCCTCCGGGGGGGCCGTCGAGAAGATACGCAGTATTTT.

This clone was seen a handful of times. The gene calls are TRBV9 and TRBJ2-7, with TRBD1 matching 7 bases. Germline CDR1 is SGDLS and CDR2 is YYNGEE. This CDR3 contains 14 residues. Losses at the gene ends were 2 bases for V and 2 bases for J; bases not matched to a gene: 4. CDR3 region: CASSVQGVPYEQYF. As DNA, the CDR3 is TGTGCCAGCAGCGTCCAGGGGGTCCCCTACGAGCAGTACTTC.

The chain joins TRBV5-5 to TRBJ2-5, with D perhaps TRBD1 (5 bases). The CDR3 is 14 amino acids. Trimming cost V 0 bases and J 5 bases, with 11 bases left between them. Germline V lookup: CDR1 SGHKS, CDR2 YYEKEE (reference sequence). The CDR3 bases are TGTGCCAGCAGCTTGGGGGGCAGGGCGGAGACCCAGTACTTC. This encodes CASSLGGRAETQYF.

The rearrangement joins TRBV27 to TRBJ1-2, with D possibly matching TRBD1 (6 bases). The CDR3 loop spans 16 amino acids. Per germline, CDR1 MNHEY and CDR2 SMNVEV (reference sequence). Deletions cut 7 bases from V and 6 bases from J, with 24 bases between. This CDR3 reads CASTFYPRGAGNGYTF. DNA for the CDR3: TGTGCCAGCACCTTTTATCCCCGGGGGGCAGGGAATGGCTACACCTTC.

This clone was detected only a few times. The rearrangement links TRBV10-3 to TRBJ1-1; D may be TRBD1 (5 bases). V was pared by 5 bases and J by 1 base, with 11 bases between. This CDR3 is built from 14 residues. Germline CDR1 and CDR2: ENHRY and SYGVKD. The CDR3 loop reads CAISRGQENTEAFF. For the CDR3, the DNA is TGTGCCATCAGTCGCGGACAAGAGAACACTGAAGCTTTCTTT.

This sequence joins TRBV4-3 and TRBJ2-3; 13 bases line up with TRBD2. Germline loops: CDR1 LGHNA, CDR2 YSLEER. J lost 2 bases, V lost 2 bases, and 4 bases had no gene match. The CDR3 consists of 17 residues. CDR3 nucleotides: TGCGCCAGCAGCCAAAGGACTAGCGGGGGCTCCACAGATACGCAGTATTTT. As protein: CASSQRTSGGSTDTQYF.

V is TRBV7-9 and J is TRBJ2-2, with 8 bases identical to TRBD1. J lost 7 bases, V lost 3 bases, and 10 bases had no gene match. The germline gives CDR1 SEHNR, CDR2 FQNEAQ (reference sequence). The CDR3 is 16 residues long. CDR3 nucleotides: TGTGCCAGCAGCTTGAACATCGGACAGGGTAACGGGGAGCTGTTTTTT. Translating it yields CASSLNIGQGNGELFF. Using reference TRBV7-9 and TRBJ2-2 for the parts outside the CDR3, the full variable domain is DTGVSQNPRHKITKRGQNVTFRCDPISEHNRLYWYRQTLGQGPEFLTYFQNEAQLEKSRLLSDRFSAERPKGSFSTLEIQRTEQGDSAMYLCASSLNIGQGNGELFFGEGSRLTVL.

There are a few counts of this clone. The rearrangement uses TRBV7-9 and TRBJ1-2; possibly TRBD1 for D (6 bases). V lost 5 bases and J 0 bases, leaving 10 bases between the germline ends. Germline CDR1 SEHNR, CDR2 FQNEAQ (reference sequence). The CDR3 consists of 14 residues. CDR3 sequence (DNA): TGTGCCAGCAGCAGGACAGTTCCTAACTATGGCTACACCTTC. Translating gives CASSRTVPNYGYTF.

The chain links TRBV30 to TRBJ1-4; no clear D gene. V lost 3 bases and J 8 bases, leaving 10 bases between the germline ends. The CDR3 is made up of 12 amino acids. CDR1 is GTSNPN, CDR2 SVGIG, per germline (reference sequence). CDR3 sequence reads: CAWSHWEEKLFF. The CDR3 DNA is TGTGCCTGGAGCCATTGGGAGGAAAAACTGTTTTTT.

The V and J genes are TRBV29-1 and TRBJ2-1, with D possibly being TRBD1 (5 bases). The V end lost 3 bases, the J end lost 8 bases, and 8 bases lay between the germline ends. CDR1 and CDR2 (germline): SQVTM, ANQGSEA. The CDR3 is made up of 11 amino acids. The CDR3 DNA reads as TGCAGCGTTGACTGGGGCCATGAGCAGTTCTTC. It translates to CSVDWGHEQFF.

V and J are TRBV29-1 and TRBJ1-4; the match to TRBD1 covers 9 bases. Germline V gives CDR1 SQVTM, CDR2 ANQGSEA. V gave up 3 bases and J gave up 5 bases; unmatched junction bases: 4. The CDR3 length is 14 residues. CDR3 loop: CSVETGTGNEKLFF. The CDR3 DNA follows: TGCAGCGTTGAGACCGGGACAGGGAATGAAAAACTGTTTTTT.

The chain links TRBV29-1 to TRBJ2-1, with a possible D match to TRBD1 (6 bases). The V gene lost 2 bases and the J gene lost 6 bases, with 17 bases spanning the gap. The CDR3 totals 15 residues. Germline CDR1 is SQVTM and CDR2 is ANQGSEA. The CDR3 protein is CSVERYGTSSNEQFF. The CDR3 DNA follows: TGCAGCGTTGAACGCTACGGGACAAGTAGCAATGAGCAGTTCTTC.

The chain is built from TRBV4-1 and TRBJ2-2; TRBD2 aligns across 8 bases. Trimming removed 4 bases from V and 4 bases from J; junction bases left unmatched: 8. CDR3 length: 16 residues. Per the germline V gene, CDR1 is MGHRA and CDR2 is YSYEKL. The CDR3 region is CASSPPFLAGTGELFF. The CDR3, as DNA: TGCGCCAGCAGCCCCCCGTTCCTAGCGGGCACCGGGGAGCTGTTTTTT.

The rearrangement links TRBV28 to TRBJ2-7; TRBD1 might be the D (5 bases). Trimming removed 3 bases at V and 5 bases at J, with 14 bases between. The CDR3 has 14 amino acids. Germline V CDR1 and CDR2: MDHEN, SYDVKM. The CDR3 protein is CASSLQGRIDEQYF. The CDR3 DNA reads as TGTGCCAGCAGTTTGCAGGGCAGGATCGACGAGCAGTACTTC.

The V gene is TRBV7-9, the J gene TRBJ1-4; TRBD1 matches at 9 bases. Germline CDR1 and CDR2: SEHNR and FQNEAQ (reference sequence). V gave up 5 bases and J gave up 3 bases; unmatched junction bases: 4. The CDR3 spans 15 residues. CDR3 in DNA: TGTGCCAGCAGCCGGGACAGGGCCCCTAATGAAAAACTGTTTTTT. Translated: CASSRDRAPNEKLFF.

The V and J genes are TRBV19 and TRBJ2-6; the match to TRBD1 covers 7 bases. The CDR3 has 15 amino acids. Trimming removed 5 bases from V and 2 bases from J; junction bases left unmatched: 3. From germline, CDR1 is LNHDA and CDR2 SQIVND (reference sequence). In DNA, the CDR3 is TGTGCCAGTAGTGACAGGGTACCTGGGGCCAACGTCCTGACTTTC. Amino acid sequence: CASSDRVPGANVLTF. Together with reference TRBV19 and TRBJ2-6, the CDR3 gives the full variable domain: DGGITQSPKYLFRKEGQNVTLSCEQNLNHDAMYWYRQDPGQGLRLIYYSQIVNDFQKGDIAEGYSVSREKKESFPLTVTSAQKNPTAFYLCASSDRVPGANVLTFGAGSRLTVL.

This clone was found once. The rearrangement uses TRBV6-5 and TRBJ2-7, with TRBD1 matching 7 bases. Trimming at V came to 6 bases and at J to 3 bases, leaving 2 bases not matched to a gene. Per germline, CDR1 MNHEY and CDR2 SVGAGI. The length of the CDR3 is 12 residues. CDR3 amino acids: CASRGTVYEQYF. Written as DNA, the CDR3 is TGTGCCAGCAGGGGGACAGTCTACGAGCAGTACTTC.

The rearrangement links TRBV28 to TRBJ2-6; TRBD1 matches 7 bases. After removal of 8 bases from V and 3 bases from J, the junction contained 7 bases not matched to a gene. CDR1 MDHEN and CDR2 SYDVKM come from the germline V gene. There are 15 residues in the CDR3. The CDR3 DNA sequence: TGTGCCAGCGCCGACAGGGTTGATGGGGCCAACGTCCTGACTTTC. Translated, it gives CASADRVDGANVLTF.

V and J are TRBV6-1 and TRBJ1-2; 8 nucleotides agree with TRBD1. CDR3 length: 14 residues. With V trimmed by 8 bases and J by 4 bases, 9 bases remained unmatched. Looked up from germline, CDR1 is MNHNS and CDR2 is SASEGT. DNA of the CDR3: TGTGCCAGCGGACAGGGCCGTTTTGGCTATGGCTACACCTTC. Encoded protein: CASGQGRFGYGYTF.

The chain is built from TRBV4-3 and TRBJ2-1; the match to TRBD1 covers 9 bases. Per germline, CDR1 LGHNA and CDR2 YSLEER. After removal of 0 bases from V and 6 bases from J, the junction contained 6 bases not matched to a gene. The CDR3 runs to 16 residues. The chain's CDR3 is CASSQDWDRVGNEQFF. The CDR3 coding sequence is TGCGCCAGCAGCCAAGATTGGGACAGGGTAGGCAATGAGCAGTTCTTC.